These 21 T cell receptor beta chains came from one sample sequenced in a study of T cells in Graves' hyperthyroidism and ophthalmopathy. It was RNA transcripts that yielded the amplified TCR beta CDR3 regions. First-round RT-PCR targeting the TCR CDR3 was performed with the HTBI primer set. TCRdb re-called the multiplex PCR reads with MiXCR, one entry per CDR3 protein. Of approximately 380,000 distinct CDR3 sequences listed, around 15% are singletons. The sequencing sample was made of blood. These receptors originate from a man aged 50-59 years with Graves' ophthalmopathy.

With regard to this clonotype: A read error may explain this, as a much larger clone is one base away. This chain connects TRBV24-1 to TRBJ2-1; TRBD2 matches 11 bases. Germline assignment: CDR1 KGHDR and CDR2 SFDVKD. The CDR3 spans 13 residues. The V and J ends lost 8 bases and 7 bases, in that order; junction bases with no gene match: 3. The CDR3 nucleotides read TGTGCCACCACTAGCGGGAGGTCGAATGAGCAGTTCTTC. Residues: CATTSGRSNEQFF.

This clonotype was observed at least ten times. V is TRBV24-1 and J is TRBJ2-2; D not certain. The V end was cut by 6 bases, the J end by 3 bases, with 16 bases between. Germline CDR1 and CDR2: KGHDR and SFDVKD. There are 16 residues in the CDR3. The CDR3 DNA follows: TGTGCCACCAGTACCACCAACACGTTTCACACCGGGGAGCTGTTTTTT. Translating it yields CATSTTNTFHTGELFF.

CDR3 loop: CASSFTLGQGYEQYF. The CDR3 DNA reads as TGTGCCAGCAGCTTCACGCTGGGACAGGGCTACGAGCAGTACTTC. The chain uses TRBV13 and TRBJ2-7; TRBD1 matches at 9 bases. CDR1 is PRHDT, CDR2 FYEKMQ, per germline (reference sequence). There are 15 residues in the CDR3. Trimming at V came to 3 bases and at J to 3 bases, leaving 6 bases not matched to a gene.

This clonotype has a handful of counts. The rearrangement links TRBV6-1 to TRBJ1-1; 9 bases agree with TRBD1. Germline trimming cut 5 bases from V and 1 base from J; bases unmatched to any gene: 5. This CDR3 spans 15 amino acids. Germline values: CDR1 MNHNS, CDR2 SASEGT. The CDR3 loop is CASSWGTGPNTEAFF. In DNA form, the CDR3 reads TGTGCCAGCAGTTGGGGGACAGGGCCGAACACTGAAGCTTTCTTT.

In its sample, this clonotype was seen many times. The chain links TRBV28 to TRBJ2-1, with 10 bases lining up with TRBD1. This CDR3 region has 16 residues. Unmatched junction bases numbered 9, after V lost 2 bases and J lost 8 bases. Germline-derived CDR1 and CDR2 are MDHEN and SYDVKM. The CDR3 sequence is CASSLNFGQGVYEQFF. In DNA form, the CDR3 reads TGTGCCAGCAGTTTAAATTTCGGACAGGGGGTTTATGAGCAGTTCTTC.

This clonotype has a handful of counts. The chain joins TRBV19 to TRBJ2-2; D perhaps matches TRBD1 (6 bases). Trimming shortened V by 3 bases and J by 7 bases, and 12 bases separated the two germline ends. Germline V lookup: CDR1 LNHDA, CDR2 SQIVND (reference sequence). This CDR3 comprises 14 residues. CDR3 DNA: TGTGCCAGTAGTATCAGGACAGCCGTCGGGGAGCTGTTTTTT. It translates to CASSIRTAVGELFF.

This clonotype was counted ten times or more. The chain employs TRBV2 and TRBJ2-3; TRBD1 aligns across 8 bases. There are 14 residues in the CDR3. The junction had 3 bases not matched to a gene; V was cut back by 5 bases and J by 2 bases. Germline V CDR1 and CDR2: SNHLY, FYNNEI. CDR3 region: CASSSDRATDTQYF. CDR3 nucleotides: TGTGCCAGCAGTTCGGACAGGGCCACAGATACGCAGTATTTT.

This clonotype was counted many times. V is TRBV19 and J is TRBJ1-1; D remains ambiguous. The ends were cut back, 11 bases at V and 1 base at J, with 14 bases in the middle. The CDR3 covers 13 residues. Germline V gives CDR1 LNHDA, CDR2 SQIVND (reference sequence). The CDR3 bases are TGTGCCGCGGCAGGTTACCCGAACACTGAAGCTTTCTTT. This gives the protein CAAAGYPNTEAFF.

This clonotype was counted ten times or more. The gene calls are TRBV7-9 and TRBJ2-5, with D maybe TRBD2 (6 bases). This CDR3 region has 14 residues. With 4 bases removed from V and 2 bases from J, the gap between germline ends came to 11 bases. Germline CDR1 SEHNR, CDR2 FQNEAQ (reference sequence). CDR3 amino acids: CASSSGTFQETQYF. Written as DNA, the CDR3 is TGTGCCAGCAGCTCCGGGACTTTTCAAGAGACCCAGTACTTC.

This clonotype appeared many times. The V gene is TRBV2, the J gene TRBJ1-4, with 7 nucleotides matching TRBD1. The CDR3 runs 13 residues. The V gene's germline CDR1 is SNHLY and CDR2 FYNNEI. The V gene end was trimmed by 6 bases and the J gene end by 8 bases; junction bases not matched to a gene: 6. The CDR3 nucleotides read TGTGCCAGCAGGACAGGGACCAGGGAAAAACTGTTTTTT. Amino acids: CASRTGTREKLFF.

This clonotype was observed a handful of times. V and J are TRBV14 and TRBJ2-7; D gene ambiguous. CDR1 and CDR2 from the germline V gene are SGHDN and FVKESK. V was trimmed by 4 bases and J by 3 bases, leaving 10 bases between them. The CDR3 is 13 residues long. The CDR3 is CASSLQVGYEQYF. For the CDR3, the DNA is TGTGCCAGCAGCCTCCAGGTAGGCTACGAGCAGTACTTC.

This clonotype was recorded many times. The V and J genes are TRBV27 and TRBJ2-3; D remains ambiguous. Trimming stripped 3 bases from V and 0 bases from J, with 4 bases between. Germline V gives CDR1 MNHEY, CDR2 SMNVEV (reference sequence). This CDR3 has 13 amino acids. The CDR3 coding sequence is TGTGCCAGCAGTTTCAGGAGCACAGATACGCAGTATTTT. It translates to CASSFRSTDTQYF.

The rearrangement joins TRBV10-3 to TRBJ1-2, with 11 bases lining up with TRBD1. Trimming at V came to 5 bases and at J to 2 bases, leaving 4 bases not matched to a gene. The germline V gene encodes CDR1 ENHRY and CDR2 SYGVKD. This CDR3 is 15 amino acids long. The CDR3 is CAISSRDRGNYGYTF. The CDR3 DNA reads TGTGCCATCAGTTCCCGGGACAGGGGGAACTATGGCTACACCTTC.

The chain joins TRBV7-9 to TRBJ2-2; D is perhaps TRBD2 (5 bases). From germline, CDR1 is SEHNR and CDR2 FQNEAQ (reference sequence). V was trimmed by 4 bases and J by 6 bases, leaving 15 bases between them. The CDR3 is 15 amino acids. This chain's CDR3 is CASSCTTGSPGELFF. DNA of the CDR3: TGTGCCAGCAGCTGTACCACGGGATCCCCCGGGGAGCTGTTTTTT.

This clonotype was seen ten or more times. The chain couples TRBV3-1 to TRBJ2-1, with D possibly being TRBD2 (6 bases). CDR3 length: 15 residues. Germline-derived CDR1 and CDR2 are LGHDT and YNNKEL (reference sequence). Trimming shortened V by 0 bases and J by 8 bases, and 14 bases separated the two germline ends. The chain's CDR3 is CASSQERETRDEQFF. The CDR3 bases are TGTGCCAGCAGCCAAGAAAGGGAGACTAGAGATGAGCAGTTCTTC.

The CDR3 nucleotides are TGTGCCAGCAGCTTAAGGCCGGGGGCGAACACTGAAGCTTTCTTT. Its translation: CASSLRPGANTEAFF. J is TRBJ1-1 and V is TRBV7-3, with D perhaps matching TRBD1 (6 bases). V was pared by 1 base and J by 1 base, with 10 bases between. This CDR3 is built from 15 residues. Germline V CDR1 and CDR2: SGHTA, FQGTGA.

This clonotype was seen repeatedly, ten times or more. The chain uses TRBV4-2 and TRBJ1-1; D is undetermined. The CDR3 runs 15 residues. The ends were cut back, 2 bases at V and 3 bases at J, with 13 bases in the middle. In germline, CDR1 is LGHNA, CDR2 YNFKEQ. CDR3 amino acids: CASSQYLEEDTEAFF. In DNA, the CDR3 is TGTGCCAGCAGCCAATATCTCGAGGAGGACACTGAAGCTTTCTTT.

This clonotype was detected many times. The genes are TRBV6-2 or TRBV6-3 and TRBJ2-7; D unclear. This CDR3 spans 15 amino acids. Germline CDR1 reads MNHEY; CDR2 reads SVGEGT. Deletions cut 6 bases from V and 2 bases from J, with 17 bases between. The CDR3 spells CASSQTWAKAYEQYF. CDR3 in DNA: TGTGCCAGCAGCCAAACGTGGGCAAAGGCCTACGAGCAGTACTTC.

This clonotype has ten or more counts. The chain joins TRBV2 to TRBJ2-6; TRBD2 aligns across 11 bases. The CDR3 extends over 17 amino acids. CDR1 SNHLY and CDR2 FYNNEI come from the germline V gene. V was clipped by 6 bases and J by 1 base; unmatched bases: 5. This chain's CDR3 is CASRKTSGMSGANVLTF. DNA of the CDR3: TGTGCCAGCAGGAAGACTAGCGGGATGTCTGGGGCCAACGTCCTGACTTTC.

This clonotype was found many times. This CDR3 reads CASSFSSGRAETGELFF. The CDR3 DNA sequence: TGTGCCAGCAGCTTCAGTAGCGGGAGGGCTGAGACCGGGGAGCTGTTTTTT. The chain couples TRBV7-8 to TRBJ2-2, with TRBD2 identical over 11 bases. The germline CDR1 and CDR2 sequences are SGHVS and FQNEAQ. The CDR3 is made up of 17 amino acids. V shed 3 bases, J shed 5 bases, and the junction held 8 bases outside the gene matches.

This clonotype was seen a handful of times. The CDR3 spells CASSYGPENTDTQYF. CDR3 in DNA: TGTGCCAGCAGTTACGGGCCGGAAAACACAGATACGCAGTATTTT. The chain employs TRBV6-6 and TRBJ2-3; unclear D gene. The CDR3 is made up of 15 amino acids. The germline V gene has CDR1 MNHNY and CDR2 SVGAGI (reference sequence). The V end was cut by 2 bases, the J end by 2 bases, with 11 bases between.